This T cell receptor beta chain was identified in a study of blood T cell repertoires in COVID-19. Per the study methods: Amplified reference gene primers provided the basis for estimating nucleated cell counts. Profiled with immunoSEQ multiplex PCR; TCRdb holds only in-frame clones, not every one. The V and J calls and clone size come from that table; D and trimming were worked out from the DNA. This sample carries under 300,000 clones, 75% to 95% of them seen once, and the ten largest clones take over 1.5%. The CDR3 length is 16 residues. After removal of 5 bases from V and 4 bases from J, the junction contained 5 bases not matched to a gene. Germline CDR1 reads SGHTA; CDR2 reads FQGNSA.

Sequenced input: PBMCs or T cells enriched from blood (not recorded which). The TCR originated in a woman aged 18-29 years who had recovered from COVID-19. This sequence joins TRBV7-2 and TRBJ2-1; 13 bases match TRBD2. CDR3 sequence: CASSTRLAGGYNEQFF. The CDR3 nucleotides are TGTGCCAGCAGCACCCGACTAGCGGGGGGTTACAATGAGCAGTTCTTC.